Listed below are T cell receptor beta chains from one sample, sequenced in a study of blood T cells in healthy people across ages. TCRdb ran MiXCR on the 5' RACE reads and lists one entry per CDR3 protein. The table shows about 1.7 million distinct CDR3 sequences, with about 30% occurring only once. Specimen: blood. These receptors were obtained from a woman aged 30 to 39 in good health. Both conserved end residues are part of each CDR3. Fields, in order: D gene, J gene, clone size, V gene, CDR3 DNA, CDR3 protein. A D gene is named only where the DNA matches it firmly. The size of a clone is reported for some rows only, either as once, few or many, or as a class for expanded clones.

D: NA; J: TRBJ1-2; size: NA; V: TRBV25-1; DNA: TGTGCCAGCAGTGAATATGTCCCTTCGGGCGGCTACACCTTC; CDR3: CASSEYVPSGGYTF
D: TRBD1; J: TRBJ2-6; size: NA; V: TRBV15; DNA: TGTGCCACCGGCCCCCGGGACAGGGTAGCTGGGGCCAACGTCCTGACTTTC; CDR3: CATGPRDRVAGANVLTF
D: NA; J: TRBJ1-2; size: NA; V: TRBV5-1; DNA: TGCGCCAGCAGCCTCCGGACAGACGATGGCTACACCTTC; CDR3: CASSLRTDDGYTF
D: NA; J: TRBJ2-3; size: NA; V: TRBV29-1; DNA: TGCAGCGTTGAAGGGGCCGTCCTCTACACAGATACGCAGTATTTT; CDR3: CSVEGAVLYTDTQYF
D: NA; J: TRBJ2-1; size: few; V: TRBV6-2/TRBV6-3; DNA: TGTGCCAGCAGACTTAGCGGAAACTACAATGAGCAGTTCTTC; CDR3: CASRLSGNYNEQFF
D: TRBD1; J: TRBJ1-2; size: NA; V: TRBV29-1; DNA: TGCAGCGTTCTGACAGGGACCTGTGGCTACACCTTC; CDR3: CSVLTGTCGYTF
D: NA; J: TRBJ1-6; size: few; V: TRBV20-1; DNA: TGCAGTGCCCCTCGTACTACTTCAGGGGCAGGCAGGGATTCACCCCTCCACTTT; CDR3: CSAPRTTSGAGRDSPLHF
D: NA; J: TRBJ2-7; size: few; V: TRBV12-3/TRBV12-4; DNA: TGTGCCAGCAGTTCCTTTACCTACGAGCAGTACTTC; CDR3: CASSSFTYEQYF
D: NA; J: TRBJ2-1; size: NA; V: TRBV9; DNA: TGTGCCAGCAGCGTAGCTCAGGGGAGAGGCGATGAGCAGTTCTTC; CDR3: CASSVAQGRGDEQFF
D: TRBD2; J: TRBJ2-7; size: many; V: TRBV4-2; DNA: TGTGCCAGCAGCCAAGATTCCAGCGGGGGCTACGAGCAGTACTTC; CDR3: CASSQDSSGGYEQYF
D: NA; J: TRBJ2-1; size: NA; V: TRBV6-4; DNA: TGTGCCAGCAGTGACTCCAGCAATGAGCAGTTCTTC; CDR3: CASSDSSNEQFF
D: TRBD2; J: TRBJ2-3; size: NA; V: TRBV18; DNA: TGTGCCAGCTTACAACTAGCGGGAGGCACAGATACGCAGTATTTT; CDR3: CASLQLAGGTDTQYF
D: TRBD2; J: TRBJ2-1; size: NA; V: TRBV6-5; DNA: TGTGCCGGCAGCCTAAGGAGCGGGGGGAACAATGAGCAGTTCTTC; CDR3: CAGSLRSGGNNEQFF
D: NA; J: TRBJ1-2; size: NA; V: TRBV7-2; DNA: TGTGCCAGCAGCTCGCAGATACACAGGGCCGGCGGCTACACCTTC; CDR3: CASSSQIHRAGGYTF
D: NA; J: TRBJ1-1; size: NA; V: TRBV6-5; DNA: TGTGCCAGCAGTTACTCGAGACCCACGGAGGGGACTGAAGCTTTCTTT; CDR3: CASSYSRPTEGTEAFF
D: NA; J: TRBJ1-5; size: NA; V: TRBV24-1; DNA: TGTGCCACCAGTGAGGCGTATAGCAATCAGCCCCAGCATTTT; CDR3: CATSEAYSNQPQHF
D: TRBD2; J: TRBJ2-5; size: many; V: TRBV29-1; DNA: TGCAGCGTTGAAGGACTAGCGGGGAAAGAGATGGCCCAGTACTTC; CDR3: CSVEGLAGKEMAQYF
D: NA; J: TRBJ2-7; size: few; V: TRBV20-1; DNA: TGCAGTGCTGGATCGGCAGGGTTTGAATACGAGCAGTACTTC; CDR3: CSAGSAGFEYEQYF
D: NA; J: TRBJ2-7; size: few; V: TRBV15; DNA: TGTGCCACCAGCTTCTCACAGGGCACCTACGAGCAGTACTTC; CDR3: CATSFSQGTYEQYF
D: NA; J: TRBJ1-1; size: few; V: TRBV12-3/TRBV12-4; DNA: TGTGCCAGCAACCCAGGAGTTAACACTGAAGCTTTCTTT; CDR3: CASNPGVNTEAFF
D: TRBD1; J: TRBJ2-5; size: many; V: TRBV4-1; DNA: TGCGCCAGCAGCCCCACCGGACAGGGGGAGACCCAGTACTTC; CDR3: CASSPTGQGETQYF
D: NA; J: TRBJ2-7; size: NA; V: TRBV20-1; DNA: TGCAGTGCTAGGGTGGGAGCGGCGACCTACGAGCAGTACTTC; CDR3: CSARVGAATYEQYF
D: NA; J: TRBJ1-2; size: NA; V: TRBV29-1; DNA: TGCAGCGTCGACAACTATGGCTACACCTTC; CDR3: CSVDNYGYTF
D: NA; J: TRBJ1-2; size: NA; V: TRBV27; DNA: TGTGCCAGCAGTGCTATCGGCTACACCTTC; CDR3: CASSAIGYTF
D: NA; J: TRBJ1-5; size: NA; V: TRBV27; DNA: TGTGGTAGTGGGCGGGGCAATCAGCCCCAGCATTTT; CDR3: CGSGRGNQPQHF
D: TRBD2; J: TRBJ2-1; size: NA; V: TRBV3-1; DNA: TGTGCCAGCAGCCTGATCGAGCGGGGGGCTACTTACAATGAGCAGTTCTTC; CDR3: CASSLIERGATYNEQFF
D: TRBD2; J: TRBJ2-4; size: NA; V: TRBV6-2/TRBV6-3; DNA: TGTGCCAGCCGCCCGATCTTCTCTAGCGGGGGCCCTTACAATGAGCAGTACTTC; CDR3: CASRPIFSSGGPYNEQYF
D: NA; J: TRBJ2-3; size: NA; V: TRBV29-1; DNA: TGCAGCGTTGAAGATCCCAGCGGGTCGGAGGGGGCCCTTAAATACACAGATACGCAGTATTTT; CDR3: CSVEDPSGSEGALKYTDTQYF
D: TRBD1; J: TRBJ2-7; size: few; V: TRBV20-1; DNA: TGCAGTGCTAGGGGGACAGGGGGACGCGAGCAGTACTTC; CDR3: CSARGTGGREQYF
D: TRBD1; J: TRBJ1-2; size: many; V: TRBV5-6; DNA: TGTGCCAGCAGCATTGGGACAGTTTCCTATGGCTACACCTTC; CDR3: CASSIGTVSYGYTF
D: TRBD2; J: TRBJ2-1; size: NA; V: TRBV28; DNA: TGTGCCAGCAGTTCGCGGGGTAGCGGGATTTCCTACAATGAGCAGTTCTTC; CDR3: CASSSRGSGISYNEQFF
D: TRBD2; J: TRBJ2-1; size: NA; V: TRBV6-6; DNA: TGTGCCAGCAGTTACTTCTTTACTAGCGGGAGCCCCAATGAGCAGTTCTTC; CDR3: CASSYFFTSGSPNEQFF
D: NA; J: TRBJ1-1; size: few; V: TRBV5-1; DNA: TGCGCCAGCAGCTTGGCGCCGGACACTGAAGCTTTCTTT; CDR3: CASSLAPDTEAFF
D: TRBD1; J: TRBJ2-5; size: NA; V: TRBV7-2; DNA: TGTGCCAGCAGGGGGACAGACCCCGGTGTGGCCCAGTACTTC; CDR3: CASRGTDPGVAQYF
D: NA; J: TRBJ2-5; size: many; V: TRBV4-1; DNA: TGCGCCTCTAAAAAACAGGACATGTACCAAGAGACCCAGTACTTC; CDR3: CASKKQDMYQETQYF
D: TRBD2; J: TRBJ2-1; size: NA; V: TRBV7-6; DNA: TGTGCCAGCAGCTTAGGCGGGGGGGCTTATGATGAACAGTTCTTC; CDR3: CASSLGGGAYDEQFF
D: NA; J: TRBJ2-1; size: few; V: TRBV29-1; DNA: TGCAGCGTTGAAGTATATTCAAGGTCTGGGCGCAACAATGAGCAGTTCTTC; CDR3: CSVEVYSRSGRNNEQFF
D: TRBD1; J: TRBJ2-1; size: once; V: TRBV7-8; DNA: TGTGCCAGCAGCGCTAGGGGGGGGCTAGGGACAGGGAGAGTGGATGAGCAGTTCTTC; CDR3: CASSARGGLGTGRVDEQFF
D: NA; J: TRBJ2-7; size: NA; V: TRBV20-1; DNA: TGCAGTGCTATAATCCGTCGCTACGAGCAGTACTTC; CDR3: CSAIIRRYEQYF
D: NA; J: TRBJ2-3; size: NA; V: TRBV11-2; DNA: TGTGCCAGCAAAGGGCCCACTAGCTCAGATACGCAGTATTTT; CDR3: CASKGPTSSDTQYF
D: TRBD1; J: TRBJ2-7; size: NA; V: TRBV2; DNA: TGTGCCAGCGGCCGGGACAGGAGCTCCTACGAGCAGTACTTC; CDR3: CASGRDRSSYEQYF
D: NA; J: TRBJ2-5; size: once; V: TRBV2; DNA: TGTGCCAGCAGTGATATAGGGCTGCACCAAGAGACCCAGTACTTC; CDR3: CASSDIGLHQETQYF
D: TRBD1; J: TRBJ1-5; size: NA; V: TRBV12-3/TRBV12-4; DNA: TGTGCCAGCAGTTTCAGGGACAGGGTCAATCAGCCCCAGCATTTT; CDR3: CASSFRDRVNQPQHF
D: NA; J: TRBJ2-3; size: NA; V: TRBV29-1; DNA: TGCAGCGTTGAGTCACTAGCAACAGGTACGCAGTATTTT; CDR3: CSVESLATGTQYF
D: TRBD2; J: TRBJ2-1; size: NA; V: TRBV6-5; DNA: TGTGCCAGCAGTTACCCCGCAGCAGCGGGGGACTACAATGAGCAGTTCTTC; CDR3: CASSYPAAAGDYNEQFF
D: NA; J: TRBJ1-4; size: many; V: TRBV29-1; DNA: TGCAGCGTTGGTGGGGAAGGGGTACTGTTTTTT; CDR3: CSVGGEGVLFF
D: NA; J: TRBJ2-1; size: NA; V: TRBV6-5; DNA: TGTGCCAGCAGTTATTCTCGTCCGACTGGAAGCTCCTACAATGAGCAGTTCTTC; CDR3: CASSYSRPTGSSYNEQFF
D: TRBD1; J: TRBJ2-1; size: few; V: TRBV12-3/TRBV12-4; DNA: TGTGCCAGCAGTCAAGGGGGCATATCCAGGAATGAGCAGTTCTTC; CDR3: CASSQGGISRNEQFF
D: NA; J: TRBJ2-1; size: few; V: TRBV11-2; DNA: TGTGCCAGCACCAACCCCGGGTCCGCTCCCTACAATGAGCAGTTCTTC; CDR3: CASTNPGSAPYNEQFF
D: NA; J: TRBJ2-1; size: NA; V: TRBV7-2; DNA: TGTGCCAGCAGCTCCCAAACTGGACCGGGTTGGGGAGCTCCCTACAATGAGCAGTTCTTC; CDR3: CASSSQTGPGWGAPYNEQFF
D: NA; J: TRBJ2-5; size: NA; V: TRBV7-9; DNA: TGTGCCAGCAGCTTAACAGCAGAGCAAGAGACCCAGTACTTC; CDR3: CASSLTAEQETQYF
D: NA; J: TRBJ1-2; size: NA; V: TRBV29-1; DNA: TGCAGCGTTGTTTTGGACAGAGGCTATGGCTACACCTTC; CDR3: CSVVLDRGYGYTF
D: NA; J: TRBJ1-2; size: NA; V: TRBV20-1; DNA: TGCAGTGCGGAAGGAGGGACGGACCGAGGCTACACCTTC; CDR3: CSAEGGTDRGYTF
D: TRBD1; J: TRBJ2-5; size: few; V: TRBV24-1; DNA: TGTGCCACGCAACAGGGGGCGAGGGAGACCCAGTACTTC; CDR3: CATQQGARETQYF
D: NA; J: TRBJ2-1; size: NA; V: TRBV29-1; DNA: TGCAGCGTTGATCAGGGGCGGTTGCAGTTCTTC; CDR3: CSVDQGRLQFF
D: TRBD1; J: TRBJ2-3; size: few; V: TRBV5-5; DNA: TGTGCCAGCAGCCTGTCAGGGGGCGGGGAAATTGATACGCAGTATTTT; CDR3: CASSLSGGGEIDTQYF
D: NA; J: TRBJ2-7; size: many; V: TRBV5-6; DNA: TGTGCCAGCAGACGGACTCTGAGCTCCTACGAGCAGTACTTC; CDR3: CASRRTLSSYEQYF
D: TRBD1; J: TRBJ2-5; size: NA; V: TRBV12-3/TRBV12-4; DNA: TGTGCCAGCAGTCAAGGACAGGGTAAAGAGGCCCAGTACTTC; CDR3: CASSQGQGKEAQYF
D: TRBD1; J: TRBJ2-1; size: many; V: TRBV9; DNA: TGTGCCAGCAGCCCGGTGAGGGGGCTCAATGAGCAGTTCTTC; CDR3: CASSPVRGLNEQFF